The 5 T cell receptor beta chains presented below share a single source sample, sequenced in a study of T cells in Graves' hyperthyroidism and ophthalmopathy. It was RNA transcripts that yielded the amplified TCR beta CDR3 regions. With the HTBI primer set, the TCR CDR3 went through a first round of RT-PCR. Via MiXCR, TCRdb re-called the multiplex PCR reads, giving one row per CDR3 protein. The sample records about 350,000 distinct CDR3 sequences, approximately 18% being singletons. Sequencing was performed on blood. The receptor source for this set is a woman aged 25 to 45 with Graves' hyperthyroidism that later progressed to Graves' ophthalmopathy.

This clonotype was detected ten times or more. The chain recombines TRBV12-3 or TRBV12-4 with TRBJ2-2; unclear D gene. The V gene lost 3 bases and the J gene lost 3 bases, with 8 bases spanning the gap. The CDR3 is 14 amino acids. The CDR3 loop reads CASSLLGYTGELFF. The CDR3 DNA sequence: TGTGCCAGCAGTTTGTTGGGGTACACCGGGGAGCTGTTTTTT.

The rearrangement links TRBV6-1 to TRBJ2-4; 7 bases match TRBD2. V was clipped by 5 bases and J by 3 bases; unmatched bases: 10. The CDR3 consists of 16 residues. The germline V gene has CDR1 MNHNS and CDR2 SASEGT. The CDR3 DNA is TGTGCCAGCAGTAGGTGGGGGGAGGGCGTCAAAAACATTCAGTACTTC. Its translation: CASSRWGEGVKNIQYF.

This clonotype was recorded at least ten times. The chain couples TRBV27 to TRBJ2-7; 7 nucleotides match TRBD1. Germline V gene data show CDR1 as MNHEY and CDR2 as SMNVEV (reference sequence). The V segment lost 5 bases and the J segment 3 bases; nucleotides outside the gene matches: 10. The CDR3 contains 15 residues. This CDR3 is CASSTAGTAVYEQYF. CDR3 nucleotide sequence: TGTGCCAGCAGTACCGCCGGGACAGCAGTCTACGAGCAGTACTTC.

This clonotype was counted ten times or more. The chain uses TRBV27 and TRBJ2-5, with D tentatively TRBD1 (5 bases). Germline CDR1 reads MNHEY; CDR2 reads SMNVEV (reference sequence). The CDR3 consists of 18 residues. Trimming removed 2 bases at V and 1 base at J, with 20 bases between. Here the CDR3 reads CASSLGHSGVGPQETQYF. DNA of the CDR3: TGTGCCAGCAGTTTAGGACATTCCGGCGTTGGTCCCCAAGAGACCCAGTACTTC.

This clonotype has ten or more counts. The J gene is TRBJ1-1, the V gene TRBV18, with no clear D. Germline-derived CDR1 and CDR2 are KGHSH and LQKENI. V shed 0 bases and J shed 6 bases, with 11 bases lying between them. This CDR3 has 14 residues. CDR3 DNA: TGTGCCAGCTCACCACCCCGGGAGTCGGCTGAAGCTTTCTTT. Its protein is CASSPPRESAEAFF. The complete variable domain, with remaining parts taken from reference TRBV18 and TRBJ1-1, reads NAGVMQNPRHLVRRRGQEARLRCSPMKGHSHVYWYRQLPEEGLKFMVYLQKENIIDESGMPKERFSAEFPKEGPSILRIQQVVRGDSAAYFCASSPPRESAEAFFGQGTRLTVV.